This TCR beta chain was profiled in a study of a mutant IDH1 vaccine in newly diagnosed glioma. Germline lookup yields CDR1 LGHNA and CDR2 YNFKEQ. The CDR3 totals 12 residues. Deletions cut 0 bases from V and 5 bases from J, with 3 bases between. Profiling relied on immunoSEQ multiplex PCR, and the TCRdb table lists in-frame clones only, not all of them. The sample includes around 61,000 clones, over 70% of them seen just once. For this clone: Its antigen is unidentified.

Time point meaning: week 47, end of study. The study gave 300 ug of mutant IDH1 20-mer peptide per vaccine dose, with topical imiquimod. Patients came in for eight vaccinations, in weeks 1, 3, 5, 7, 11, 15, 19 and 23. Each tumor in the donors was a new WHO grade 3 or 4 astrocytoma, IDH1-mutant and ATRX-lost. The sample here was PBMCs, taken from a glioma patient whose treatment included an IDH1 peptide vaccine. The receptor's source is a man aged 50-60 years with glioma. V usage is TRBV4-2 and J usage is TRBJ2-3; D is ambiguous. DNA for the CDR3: TGTGCCAGCAGCCAAGACCAAGATACGCAGTATTTT. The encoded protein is CASSQDQDTQYF.